The next 21 T cell receptor beta chains were all read from a single sample in a study of T cells after posttransplantation cyclophosphamide. Sampled 1 year posttransplant, controls received myeloablative marrow transplants, methotrexate and a calcineurin inhibitor. The method was immunoSEQ multiplex PCR; TCRdb's version includes in-frame clones alone and lacks a portion of them. The sample lists 15,000 to 18,000 clones, approximately 84% seen once, with 5% in the top ten. The material sequenced was PBMCs, taken approximately 370 days after allogeneic stem cell transplant with calcineurin inhibitor and methotrexate. The receptors stem from a male patient younger than 35 who received an allogeneic stem cell transplant from a related donor, was CMV-positive, and had no GVHD. Some T cells may be graft donor cells.

The chain combines TRBV4-3 with TRBJ1-6; D not resolved. This CDR3 comprises 16 residues. Trimming took off 4 bases at V and 9 bases at J, with 19 bases between the two ends. CDR1 is LGHNA, CDR2 YSLEER, per germline. The CDR3 sequence: CASSPHLAGEGSPLHF. The CDR3 DNA is TGCGCCAGCAGCCCCCACCTTGCGGGCGAAGGTTCACCCCTCCACTTT.

About this clone itself: Its ends do not fully match the called genes, so a read error is possible. V is TRBV7-7 and J is TRBJ2-7; the D gene is possibly TRBD2 (5 bases). Germline CDR1 reads SSHAT; CDR2 reads FNYEAQ (reference sequence). The length of the CDR3 is 13 residues. Here the CDR3 DNA reads TGTGCTAGCAGCTTAGACGGGAACGGCGAGCAGTACTTC. Its protein is CASSLDGNGEQYF.

The chain recombines TRBV2 with TRBJ2-7, with D possibly being TRBD1 (6 bases). Germline V gene data show CDR1 as SNHLY and CDR2 as FYNNEI. This CDR3 region has 14 residues. V was pared by 5 bases and J by 3 bases, with 14 bases between. The CDR3 reads CASSKQGAGYEQYF. DNA of the CDR3: TGTGCCAGCAGTAAACAGGGAGCTGGCTACGAGCAGTACTTC.

This rearrangement joins TRBV28 to TRBJ2-1, with a weak D call TRBD1 (6 bases). The germline CDR1 and CDR2 sequences are MDHEN and SYDVKM. Between the trimmed V and J ends, which lost 3 bases and 4 bases, there was a span of 13 bases. The CDR3 has 15 amino acids. Here the CDR3 DNA reads TGTGCCAGCAGTTTCGGGACAAATGTGTACAATGAGCAGTTCTTC. It translates to CASSFGTNVYNEQFF.

The chain recombines TRBV6-5 with TRBJ2-7; 10 positions agree with TRBD2. The CDR3 loop spans 15 amino acids. CDR1 and CDR2 (germline): MNHEY, SVGAGI. After removal of 6 bases from V and 3 bases from J, the junction contained 8 bases not matched to a gene. The CDR3 bases are TGTGCCAGCAGCTCCGGACTAGCGGAGAACTACGAGCAGTACTTC. Its protein product is CASSSGLAENYEQYF.

The V and J genes are TRBV7-2 and TRBJ2-3, with TRBD2 matching 8 bases. J gave up 2 bases and V 2 bases, and 9 bases lay outside the gene matches. This CDR3 spans 17 amino acids. Germline V gives CDR1 SGHTA, CDR2 FQGNSA. The CDR3 DNA sequence: TGTGCCAGCAGCTTAAGGAGCGGGAGAGGATACACAGATACGCAGTATTTT. Its translation is CASSLRSGRGYTDTQYF.

The V call is TRBV20-1, the J call TRBJ2-2; D remains ambiguous. V dropped 1 base and J dropped 7 bases, with 4 bases sitting between them. Germline CDR1 is DFQATT and CDR2 is SNEGSKA (reference sequence). The CDR3 is 11 residues long. The CDR3 spells CSARGVGELFF. The CDR3, as DNA: TGCAGTGCTAGAGGAGTCGGGGAGCTGTTTTTT.

The chain combines TRBV30 with TRBJ2-7, with TRBD1 matching 8 bases. With 3 bases clipped from V and 7 bases from J, the junction kept 11 bases outside the gene matches. The CDR3 contains 14 residues. The germline CDR1 and CDR2 sequences are GTSNPN and SVGIG (reference sequence). The CDR3: CAWRKGTGTREQYF. The CDR3 region has the DNA TGTGCCTGGAGGAAGGGGACAGGTACGCGAGAGCAGTACTTC.

The CDR3 sequence: CASSDRGERQPQHF. The CDR3 nucleotides read TGCGCCAGCTCAGACAGGGGCGAGCGTCAGCCCCAGCATTTT. The rearrangement joins TRBV10-2 to TRBJ1-5, with 8 bases aligning to TRBD1. The CDR3 is 14 amino acids. V dropped 8 bases and J dropped 6; count of bases not matched to a gene: 9. The germline V gene has CDR1 WSHSY and CDR2 SAAADI.

The chain carries TRBV6-5 and TRBJ1-1; D remains ambiguous. Germline V gene data show CDR1 as MNHEY and CDR2 as SVGAGI. Deletions cut 3 bases from V and 5 bases from J, with 13 bases between. There are 14 residues in the CDR3. The CDR3 region is CASSYLTLRTEAFF. The CDR3, as DNA: TGTGCCAGCAGTTATTTGACTCTAAGGACTGAAGCTTTCTTT.

This chain links TRBV25-1 with TRBJ2-2; D is unresolved. In germline, CDR1 is MGHDK, CDR2 SYGVNS. The CDR3 totals 14 residues. V was pared by 7 bases and J by 0 bases, with 9 bases between. The CDR3 DNA is TGTGCCAGCAAGGAACAGTCGAACACCGGGGAGCTGTTTTTT. It yields the protein CASKEQSNTGELFF. Supplemented by reference TRBV25-1 and TRBJ2-2, the full variable domain reads EADIYQTPRYLVIGTGKKITLECSQTMGHDKMYWYQQDPGMELHLIHYSYGVNSTEKGDLSSESTVSRIRTEHFPLTLESARPSHTSQYLCASKEQSNTGELFFGEGSRLTVL.

This clone was counted between two and nine times. The chain employs TRBV4-3 and TRBJ2-7; D uncertain. Germline CDR1 is LGHNA and CDR2 is YSLEER. With 4 bases removed from V and 2 bases from J, the gap between germline ends came to 15 bases. The CDR3 is 15 amino acids. CDR3 sequence reads: CASSPKSDGPYEQYF. The CDR3 DNA sequence: TGCGCCAGCAGCCCAAAGTCCGATGGCCCCTACGAGCAGTACTTC.

This clone was observed a few times. This chain joins TRBV10-3 and TRBJ1-2; 8 positions match TRBD1. The CDR3 contains 15 residues. CDR1 ENHRY and CDR2 SYGVKD come from the germline V gene. After removal of 4 bases from V and 7 bases from J, the junction contained 11 bases not matched to a gene. The CDR3 DNA reads TGTGCCATCAGTGCCTCGACAGGGGAAGGTGGTGGCTACACCTTC. Translating gives CAISASTGEGGGYTF.

The chain couples TRBV28 to TRBJ1-2; 7 bases agree with TRBD1. V lost 6 bases and J lost 10; bases outside the gene matches: 17. Germline CDR1 MDHEN, CDR2 SYDVKM. The CDR3 totals 15 residues. Here the CDR3 reads CASRPKGQPGRDYTF. DNA of the CDR3: TGTGCCAGCAGACCGAAGGGACAGCCCGGACGAGACTACACCTTC.

The chain employs TRBV7-2 and TRBJ2-1; D is possibly TRBD1 (5 bases). The CDR3 is 13 residues long. CDR1 SGHTA and CDR2 FQGNSA come from the germline V gene. The V end lost 2 bases, the J end lost 9 bases, and 11 bases lay between the germline ends. The CDR3 region is CASSLKGASEQFF. The DNA for the CDR3 is TGTGCCAGCAGCTTAAAAGGGGCCAGTGAGCAGTTCTTC.

This chain connects TRBV18 to TRBJ1-1, with unresolved D. Germline V gives CDR1 KGHSH, CDR2 LQKENI. Trimming left V 3 bases short and J 1 base short, with 6 bases between. The CDR3 loop spans 13 amino acids. CDR3 DNA sequence: TGTGCCAGCTCACCCCAGCGGAACACTGAAGCTTTCTTT. Amino acid sequence: CASSPQRNTEAFF.

A note on this clone: Its ends do not fully match the called genes, so a read error is possible. The V and J genes are TRBV29-1 and TRBJ2-1; 8 nucleotides align to TRBD1. The CDR3 runs to 13 residues. CDR1 is SQVTM and CDR2 is ANQGSEA in the germline V gene. In nucleotides, the CDR3 is TGCAGCGGCGACAGGGGAGGCTACAGTGAGCAGTTCTTC. Protein sequence: CSGDRGGYSEQFF.

The chain employs TRBV7-2 and TRBJ2-7, with 7 bases aligning to TRBD2. The CDR3 is made up of 15 amino acids. The trim removed 1 base at V and 6 bases at J, leaving 9 bases unmatched. CDR1 SGHTA and CDR2 FQGNSA come from the germline V gene. CDR3 amino acids: CASSLGGSYLREQYF. The CDR3 bases are TGTGCCAGCAGCTTAGGCGGGAGCTACCTACGCGAGCAGTACTTC.

The CDR3 nucleotides are TGTGCCAGCAGTTTGATGGGGGACAGGGGGTATGGCTACACCTTC. Residues: CASSLMGDRGYGYTF. The chain combines TRBV28 with TRBJ1-2; TRBD1 agrees at 11 bases. The CDR3 contains 15 residues. Germline CDR1 reads MDHEN; CDR2 reads SYDVKM. J was trimmed by 5 bases and V by 3 bases; bases with no gene match: 5.

The CDR3 region is CASSLGGDQPQHF. In nucleotides, the CDR3 is TGTGCCAGCAGCTTGGGGGGAGATCAGCCCCAGCATTTT. The chain joins TRBV7-3 to TRBJ1-5; a possible D gene is TRBD1 (5 bases). Trimming shortened V by 3 bases and J by 5 bases, and 8 bases separated the two germline ends. This CDR3 spans 13 amino acids. Looked up from germline, CDR1 is SGHTA and CDR2 is FQGTGA.

As regards this clone: Compared with germline, one end of the junction differs, possibly owing to a read error. This CDR3 reads CASSQSGGQSSYSEQFF. The CDR3 DNA follows: TGTGCCAGCAGCCAAAGTGGGGGACAGAGCTCCTACAGTGAGCAGTTCTTC. The chain employs TRBV4-2 and TRBJ2-1, with 7 positions matching TRBD1. CDR1 and CDR2 (germline): LGHNA, YNFKEQ. The CDR3 has 17 amino acids.